This T cell receptor (beta chain) was identified in a study of OX40 agonist ivuxolimab in advanced cancers. Study-wide points: At 0.1 to 3.0 mg/kg, clonal expansion of CD4+ and CD8+ blood T cells had occurred by week 6.

In germline, CDR1 is KGHSH, CDR2 LQKENI. The CDR3 extends over 14 amino acids. V was shortened by 2 bases and J by 6 bases, with 13 bases between the two germline ends. Worth noting for this clone: The antigen remains unidentified.

Generated by immunoSEQ multiplex PCR, the TCRdb table keeps only in-frame clones and is missing some. Of roughly 130,000 clones listed, 90% to 95% are singletons. The sequencing here drew on CD4+ or CD8+ T cells sorted from blood, taken in a trial of the OX40 agonist ivuxolimab. The chain carries TRBV18 and TRBJ1-2, with D possibly matching TRBD1 (5 bases). The TCR sequence derives from an adult with an advanced solid tumor such as melanoma, head and neck, liver or kidney cancer. CDR3 nucleotides: TGTGCCAGCTCACCAGTCCAGGGCTCTGATGGCTACACCTTC. Protein product: CASSPVQGSDGYTF.